This TCR beta chain was recorded in a study of T cell responses to AZD1222 COVID-19 vaccine. Whole-study findings and limits: Clonal diversity was possibly underestimated, and white British individuals and females predominated among donors.

In the case of this clone: The antigen is undetermined.

Germline loops: CDR1 MNHEY, CDR2 SVGAGI. The CDR3 has 15 residues. Trimming shortened V by 2 bases and J by 8 bases, and 15 bases separated the two germline ends. Profiled with immunoSEQ multiplex PCR; TCRdb holds only in-frame clones, not every one. The sample yields about 110,000 clones, roughly 90% seen once. This chain links TRBV6-5 with TRBJ1-4; the D is unclear. This sequence originates from an adult in good health. Material: peripheral blood, obtained on day 0 of AZD1222 vaccination. The CDR3 sequence is CASSYRPNDGEKLFF. CDR3 bases: TGTGCCAGCAGTTACCGACCCAACGACGGGGAAAAACTGTTTTTT.